This T cell receptor beta chain was sequenced for a study of T cell responses to AZD1222 COVID-19 vaccine. The CDR3 length is 14 residues. Germline CDR1 and CDR2: SGHRS and YFSETQ. V was trimmed by 0 bases and J by 5 bases, leaving 11 bases between them. TCRdb's table, derived via immunoSEQ multiplex PCR, lists solely in-frame clones and lacks some. The sample comprises about 60,000 clones, about three quarters of which are singletons, and less than 4% rests with the top ten. The clonotype originates from an adult who received the AZD1222 COVID-19 vaccine. The input for sequencing was peripheral blood, taken 28 days after the second AZD1222 dose. This chain links TRBV5-1 with TRBJ1-2; D is ambiguous. CDR3 coding DNA: TGCGCCAGCAGCTTGGTAGCGTCGGATTATGGCTACACCTTC. Its protein product is CASSLVASDYGYTF.